A few counts support the clone carrying this T cell receptor (beta chain). Antigen: not known. The V and J ends lost 6 bases and 6 bases respectively, with 9 bases between them. The CDR3 extends over 12 amino acids. Looked up from germline, CDR1 is LNHDA and CDR2 is SQIVND (reference sequence). Method: immunoSEQ multiplex PCR; TCRdb's copy keeps in-frame clones and lacks some. The sample carries roughly 77,000 clones, roughly 96% recorded once. Corrective cardiac surgery supplied the resected thymus tissue. Congenital heart defects were the reason for the corrective surgery that the donors, healthy Finnish infants, were having. This record belongs to a study of human thymus T cells. Study-wide findings and caveats: Thymic repertoires from unrelated individuals overlapped highly, related research reported.

This receptor was obtained from a girl in the first two years of life with a congenital heart defect but otherwise immunologically healthy. The chain is built from TRBV19 and TRBJ1-5, with D unclear. The sample comprised thymus tissue. As DNA, the CDR3 is TGTGCCAGTAGCCAAAGATTTCAGCCCCAGCATTTT. Translated: CASSQRFQPQHF.